This TCR beta chain emerged from a study of T cell responses to AZD1222 COVID-19 vaccine. Only in-frame clones appear in the TCRdb table, and some are missing; sequencing was by immunoSEQ multiplex PCR. The data contain approximately 79,000 clones, roughly 88% of them seen just once; the ten biggest clones take up 16%. Germline V gene sequence: CDR1 KGHSY, CDR2 FQNENV. With 4 bases removed from V and 4 bases from J, the gap between germline ends came to 14 bases. CDR3 length: 14 residues. General study results and limits: Spike-specific TCR breadth and depth grew following two AZD1222 doses.

Comment on this clone: Its antigen is not known.

Specimen: peripheral blood, collected on day 0 of AZD1222 vaccination. The sequence was collected from an adult in good health. This rearrangement joins TRBV16 to TRBJ2-7, with D perhaps matching TRBD1 (7 bases). This chain's CDR3 is CASSPTPGGYEQYF. CDR3 nucleotides: TGTGCCAGCAGCCCTACCCCAGGGGGGTACGAGCAGTACTTC.